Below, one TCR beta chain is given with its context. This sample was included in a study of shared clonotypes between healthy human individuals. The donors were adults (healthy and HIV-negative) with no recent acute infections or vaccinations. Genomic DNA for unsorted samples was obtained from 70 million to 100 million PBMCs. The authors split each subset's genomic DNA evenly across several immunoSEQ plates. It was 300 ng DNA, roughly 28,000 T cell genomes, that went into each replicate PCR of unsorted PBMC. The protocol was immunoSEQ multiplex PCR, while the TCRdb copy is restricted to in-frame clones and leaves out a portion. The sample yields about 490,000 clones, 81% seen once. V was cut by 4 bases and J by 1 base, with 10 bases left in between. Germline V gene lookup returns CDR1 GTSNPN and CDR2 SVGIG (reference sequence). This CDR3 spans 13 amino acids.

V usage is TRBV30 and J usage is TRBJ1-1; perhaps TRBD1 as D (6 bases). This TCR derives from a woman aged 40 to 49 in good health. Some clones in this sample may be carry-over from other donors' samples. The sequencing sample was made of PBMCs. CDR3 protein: CAWKSTGNTEAFF. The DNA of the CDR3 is TGTGCCTGGAAATCGACAGGGAACACTGAAGCTTTCTTT.